These 7 T cell receptor beta chains originate from one sample sequenced in a study of Graves' ophthalmopathy and Graves' hyperthyroidism (dated by TCRdb to 2017 to 2018). Instrument used: Illumina HiSeq 2000. TCR beta CDR3 regions were amplified from RNA transcripts for repertoire sequencing. The first round was an RT-PCR using HTBI primers with the Qiagen OneStep RT-PCR kit, and this first round was followed by a second-round multiplex PCR, then size selection and purification. TCRdb passed the public sequencing reads through fastp at Q25 and MiXCR, retaining productive beta sequences. Each entry is one CDR3 protein sequence, shown with its most common DNA and genes. Within this sample are 620,000 or so distinct CDR3 sequences, with 20% to 25% of them counted one time only. The ten largest clones add up to roughly 6.9% of the sample. The specimen was peripheral blood. All receptors come from a young woman with stable Graves' hyperthyroidism. Some clones in this sample may be carry-over from other donors' samples. Donor details come from another sample of the same person, matched by shared clones.

The J gene is TRBJ2-7, the V gene TRBV6-1; D perhaps matches TRBD2 (6 bases). V lost 5 bases and J 4 bases, leaving 18 bases between the germline ends. CDR1 and CDR2 (germline): MNHNS, SASEGT. The CDR3 runs to 15 residues. CDR3 in amino acids: CASSTPPDYIYEQYF. CDR3 sequence (DNA): TGTGCCAGCAGTACCCCGCCGGACTACATTTACGAGCAGTACTTC.

There are many counts of this clonotype. The V gene is TRBV24-1, the J gene TRBJ2-5; 7 bases agree with TRBD1. V shed 3 bases, J shed 4 bases, and the junction held 4 bases outside the gene matches. CDR3 length: 14 amino acids. Germline CDR1 KGHDR, CDR2 SFDVKD. CDR3 region: CATSDPAGGETQYF. The CDR3, as DNA: TGTGCCACCAGTGATCCCGCAGGGGGAGAGACCCAGTACTTC.

There are many counts of this clonotype. The chain is built from TRBV7-2 and TRBJ1-1; D gene unclear. The germline V and J ends were trimmed by 1 base and 6 bases, with 12 bases remaining between them. The CDR3 is 14 residues long. Germline V lookup: CDR1 SGHTA, CDR2 FQGNSA. In DNA, the CDR3 is TGTGCCAGCAGCTTAGGAGGCCCAAACGCTGAAGCTTTCTTT. Protein product: CASSLGGPNAEAFF.

This clonotype was detected only a few times. Relative to the germline gene, one junction end is altered; a read error may explain this. This chain links TRBV30 with TRBJ2-5; D unresolved. Germline V gene data show CDR1 as GTSNPN and CDR2 as SVGIG (reference sequence). The CDR3 is made up of 16 amino acids. CDR3 region: CARSVWAADGAETQYF. The CDR3 region has the DNA TGTGCCCGGAGTGTTTGGGCCGCGGACGGAGCCGAGACCCAGTACTTC.

This clonotype has ten or more counts. The chain recombines TRBV28 with TRBJ2-5; TRBD2 matches 11 bases. Germline lookup yields CDR1 MDHEN and CDR2 SYDVKM. CDR3 length: 18 residues. The V gene end was trimmed by 7 bases and the J gene end by 5 bases; junction bases not matched to a gene: 18. In nucleotides, the CDR3 is TGTGCCAGCACCGCCACAGGGGGCCTAGCGGGAGGAGTGGAGACCCAGTACTTC. Its translation: CASTATGGLAGGVETQYF.

This clonotype was recorded at least ten times. V is TRBV12-3 or TRBV12-4 and J is TRBJ2-7; 9 nucleotides align to TRBD2. Unmatched junction bases numbered 4, after V lost 1 base and J lost 3 bases. This CDR3 has 15 residues. CDR3 nucleotides: TGTGCCAGCAGTTTAGTTCCTAGCGGGGTCTACGAGCAGTACTTC. It specifies CASSLVPSGVYEQYF.

This clonotype was seen ten or more times. This chain uses TRBV7-9 with TRBJ1-1; D gene uncertain. In germline, CDR1 is SEHNR, CDR2 FQNEAQ (reference sequence). Trimming left V 5 bases short and J 2 bases short, with 12 bases between. This CDR3 contains 14 residues. In DNA, the CDR3 is TGTGCCAGCAGCCCGCCGGACCCAAACACTGAAGCTTTCTTT. Amino acids: CASSPPDPNTEAFF. The whole variable domain, filled in from reference TRBV7-9 and TRBJ1-1, reads DTGVSQNPRHKITKRGQNVTFRCDPISEHNRLYWYRQTLGQGPEFLTYFQNEAQLEKSRLLSDRFSAERPKGSFSTLEIQRTEQGDSAMYLCASSPPDPNTEAFFGQGTRLTVV.